Listed below are T cell receptor beta chains from one sample, sequenced in a study of metastatic and nonmetastatic thyroid tumors. With MiXCR, TCRdb called clones anew from the PCR reads. The repertoire consists of tens of thousands of clones, with over 10% occurring once and the leading ten covering less than 25%. The sequencing input was blood. The receptors shown here come from a female donor with papillary thyroid cancer or a benign thyroid nodule (not recorded which). Some clones in this sample may be carry-over from other donors' samples. Each CDR3 is given with its conserved first and last residue. A D gene is named only where the DNA matches it firmly. Rows give clone size only sometimes, using once, few, many, or a class for an expanded clone.

size	V	D	J	DNA	CDR3
many	TRBV4-1	.	TRBJ1-4	TGCGCCAGCAGCCAAGATCTTTCCGGGGGCAAGACTAATGAAAAACTGTTTTTT	CASSQDLSGGKTNEKLFF
many	TRBV5-1	TRBD1	TRBJ2-3	TGCGCCAGCAAAGGGTCGGGACAGGGGATGGTAAGGGCTGATACGCAGTATTTT	CASKGSGQGMVRADTQYF
few	TRBV2	.	TRBJ2-7	TGTGCCAGCAAAGGAGGGACCTACGAGTATTACTTC	CASKGGTYEYYF
many	TRBV6-1	.	TRBJ2-1	TGTGCCACTTTCCTACTAACGAACGAGTTCTTC	CATFLLTNEFF
many	TRBV2	.	TRBJ2-5	TGTGCCAGCAGTGTTTCTCCTGAGACCCAGTACTTC	CASSVSPETQYF
many	TRBV6-1	.	TRBJ1-3	TGTGCCAGCAAAAAGAAGTCCGGAAATGGAAACACCATATATTTT	CASKKKSGNGNTIYF
many	TRBV6-5	.	TRBJ1-4	TGTGCCAGCAGTTACCCTCCAACAGGGACCGCTAGGGATGAAAAACTGTTTTTT	CASSYPPTGTARDEKLFF
many	TRBV2	.	TRBJ2-2	TGTGCCAGCAGTGACCCCACCGGGGAGCTGTTTTTT	CASSDPTGELFF
many	TRBV7-8	.	TRBJ1-5	TGTGCCAGCAGTCCCCGGGTACCGATTAGCAATCAGCCCCAGCATTTT	CASSPRVPISNQPQHF
many	TRBV5-1	.	TRBJ2-5	TGCGCCAGCAGCCTACAGGGCTGGGAGACCCAGTACTTC	CASSLQGWETQYF
many	TRBV6-2/TRBV6-3	.	TRBJ2-1	TGTGCCACGGCGCTGGGGGAGGAGCAGTTCTTC	CATALGEEQFF
many	TRBV18	.	TRBJ1-4	TGTGCCAGCTCACCTCTGGGTCCTAATGAAAAACTGTTTTTT	CASSPLGPNEKLFF
.	TRBV2	TRBD1	TRBJ2-7	TGTGCCAGCAGTGAATTTCTGATCGGGACAGGTTCCCACGAGCAGTACTTC	CASSEFLIGTGSHEQYF
many	TRBV28	TRBD2	TRBJ2-7	TGTGCCAGCTTCTCGCGTAGCGGGAGATCCTACGAGCAGTACTTC	CASFSRSGRSYEQYF
.	TRBV6-5	TRBD2	TRBJ2-1	TGTGCCAGCAGTTTAATTACCGGGACTAGTGGGTTCTGCAATGAGCAGTTCTTC	CASSLITGTSGFCNEQFF
many	TRBV19	TRBD1	TRBJ2-7	TGTGCCAGTAGTCCCGGACAGGGTTTCTACGAGCAGTACTTC	CASSPGQGFYEQYF
many	TRBV28	.	TRBJ1-5	TGTGCCAGCAGAATCCCTGAGGGGAGTACTTCCAATCAGCCCCAGCATTTT	CASRIPEGSTSNQPQHF
many	TRBV4-3	.	TRBJ1-5	TGCGCCAGCAGCCAAGATCAGAGCGTAGTCACGACAGGTGGCAATCAGCCCCAGCATTTT	CASSQDQSVVTTGGNQPQHF
.	TRBV3-1	.	TRBJ1-2	TGTGCCAGCAGCCAAGGCGGGGGGTGGAACTATGGCTACACCTTC	CASSQGGGWNYGYTF
many	TRBV7-9	TRBD2	TRBJ2-1	TGTGCCAGCAGCTCAGGGACTAGCTCCTACAATGAGCAGTTCTTC	CASSSGTSSYNEQFF
many	TRBV19	.	TRBJ1-6	TGTGCCAGCCGTTGGGCGTCTAATTCACCCCTCCACTTT	CASRWASNSPLHF
many	TRBV12-3/TRBV12-4	.	TRBJ2-5	TGTGCCAGCAGTTTAGTGGGGGAGACCCAGTACTTC	CASSLVGETQYF
many	TRBV11-1	.	TRBJ2-3	TGTGCCAGCAGCTTACGAGAACACACAGATACGCAGTATTTT	CASSLREHTDTQYF
medium-sized	TRBV12-3/TRBV12-4	.	TRBJ1-3	TGTGCCAGCAGTTCCCCTTTGTCTGGAAACACCATATATTTT	CASSSPLSGNTIYF
many	TRBV7-3	TRBD1	TRBJ1-1	TGTGCCAGCAGCTTATATGCGGACAGGCAGAACACTGAAGCTTTCTTT	CASSLYADRQNTEAFF
many	TRBV20-1	TRBD1	TRBJ2-1	TGCAGTGCTAGCTACCGGGACAGGGCTGAGCAGTTCTTC	CSASYRDRAEQFF
few	TRBV6-1	TRBD2	TRBJ2-7	TGTGCCAGCACCCGTCCCGGGACTAGCGGGGAATACGAGCAGTACTTC	CASTRPGTSGEYEQYF
few	TRBV7-6	TRBD1	TRBJ2-5	TGTGCCAGCAGCTTGACAGGGGGCGCGAAGACCCAGTACTTC	CASSLTGGAKTQYF
many	TRBV3-1	TRBD1	TRBJ1-2	TGTGCCAGCAGCAGGGGACAGGCCTCCCTCTATGGCTACACCTTC	CASSRGQASLYGYTF
.	TRBV28	TRBD1	TRBJ1-5	TGTGCCAGCAGTTTATTGGGGCAGGGGGGAAATCAGCCCCAGCATTTT	CASSLLGQGGNQPQHF
.	TRBV11-2	.	TRBJ2-3	TGTGCCAGCAGCTCTGGACTGTGCGGGTCGGGAGATACGCAGTATTTT	CASSSGLCGSGDTQYF
many	TRBV7-3	TRBD2	TRBJ2-7	TGTGCCAGCAGCCCTCGGACTAGCGTCTACGAGCAGTACTTC	CASSPRTSVYEQYF
many	TRBV20-1	.	TRBJ2-1	TGCAGTGCTAGTCAGGGCAATGAGCAGTTCTTC	CSASQGNEQFF
few	TRBV6-6	TRBD1	TRBJ1-2	TGTGCCTCCCGGGGTGCCGCGGGACAGGGAGGCCGGGTCGTCGGCTACACCTTC	CASRGAAGQGGRVVGYTF
many	TRBV19	.	TRBJ1-1	TGTGCCAGTAGTATGGGTCAGTTCAACACTGAAGCTTTCTTT	CASSMGQFNTEAFF
many	TRBV7-3	TRBD2	TRBJ2-1	TGTGCCAGCAGCTTAGCGGGAGGGGTCAATGAGCAGTTCTTC	CASSLAGGVNEQFF
many	TRBV5-1	.	TRBJ2-1	TGCGCCAGCAGCTGGAGGACGGGGAATGAGCAGTTCTTC	CASSWRTGNEQFF
.	TRBV2	.	TRBJ2-6	TGTGCCAGCGTGGATCGGTCTTCTGGGGCCAACGTCCTGACTTTC	CASVDRSSGANVLTF
many	TRBV5-4	TRBD1	TRBJ1-2	TGTGCCAGCAGCCCTTTGGACAGGGGTTATGGCTACACCTTC	CASSPLDRGYGYTF
many	TRBV12-3/TRBV12-4	TRBD1	TRBJ2-7	TGTGCCAGCAGTTTTATCGGGACAGAATACGAGCAGTACTTC	CASSFIGTEYEQYF
many	TRBV6-4	.	TRBJ1-1	TGTGCCAGCAGAGCAGGGGCAGCAACAGGTGAAGCTTTCTTT	CASRAGAATGEAFF
many	TRBV28	.	TRBJ1-2	TGTGCCAGCAGTTTATTAGGGACCCTTCTCGTGGGCTACACCTTC	CASSLLGTLLVGYTF
many	TRBV7-9	.	TRBJ1-3	TGTGCCAGCAGTTTATATGGAAACACCATATATTTT	CASSLYGNTIYF
many	TRBV7-8	.	TRBJ2-2	TGTGCCAGCAGCTTAAGGTCCGGGGAGCTGTTTTTT	CASSLRSGELFF
few	TRBV3-1	TRBD2	TRBJ2-2	TGTGCCAGCAGCCAAGACGGGACTAGCGGTAACACCGGGGAGCTGTTTTTT	CASSQDGTSGNTGELFF
many	TRBV4-1	TRBD2	TRBJ2-1	TGCGCCAGCAGCCAACGCTCCCTAGCGGCGGGAAATGAGCAGTTCTTC	CASSQRSLAAGNEQFF
many	TRBV19	.	TRBJ1-2	TGTGCCAGTTTGGGGTCCCATACCCCTAACTATGGCTACACCTTC	CASLGSHTPNYGYTF
many	TRBV18	.	TRBJ1-1	TGTGCCAGCTCATTCTCCGGGTACCGAACCAGGGGCACTGAAGCTTTCTTT	CASSFSGYRTRGTEAFF
.	TRBV12-3/TRBV12-4	.	TRBJ1-2	TGTGCCAACAGAATGGGACGAAACAACTATTGCTACACCTTC	CANRMGRNNYCYTF
many	TRBV24-1	.	TRBJ2-2	TGTGCCACCAGTGATCCAGGGGCTGGGGAGCTGTTTTTT	CATSDPGAGELFF